This passage covers 14 T cell receptor beta chains from one sample sequenced in a study of blood T cell repertoires in COVID-19. Measured with immunoSEQ multiplex PCR; TCRdb has only the in-frame clones, and not every one. The data contain some 270,000 clones, about 86% of them singletons. Source material: peripheral blood. Receptor source: a person aged 65 to 85 with COVID-19, enrolled during active disease.

The chain recombines TRBV14 with TRBJ2-7; 8 nucleotides line up with TRBD2. V was pared by 0 bases and J by 12 bases, with 13 bases of the junction left unmatched. The CDR3 is 15 amino acids. From germline, CDR1 is SGHDN and CDR2 FVKESK. The CDR3 spells CASSQERGASASTYF. The CDR3 DNA reads as TGTGCCAGCAGCCAAGAGCGGGGGGCTTCTGCCTCGACGTACTTC.

This rearrangement joins TRBV9 to TRBJ2-1, with 10 bases that match TRBD2. CDR3 length equals 17 residues. From germline, CDR1 is SGDLS and CDR2 YYNGEE. J lost 0 bases, V lost 4 bases, and 7 bases had no gene match. The CDR3 protein is CASSPPGLAASYNEQFF. CDR3 nucleotide sequence: TGTGCCAGCAGCCCCCCCGGACTAGCGGCCTCCTACAATGAGCAGTTCTTC.

This chain connects TRBV7-3 to TRBJ2-7; 8 bases fit TRBD1. J lost 4 bases, V lost 4 bases, and 9 bases had no gene match. CDR3 length equals 15 residues. In germline, CDR1 is SGHTA, CDR2 FQGTGA. CDR3 nucleotide sequence: TGTGCCAGCAGCTCTACTGGACAGGGTGTATACGAGCAGTACTTC. Translating it yields CASSSTGQGVYEQYF.

This chain links TRBV4-2 with TRBJ2-1; tentative D call: TRBD2 (5 bases). Trimming shortened V by 0 bases and J by 9 bases, and 15 bases separated the two germline ends. The length of the CDR3 is 15 residues. Germline V gives CDR1 LGHNA, CDR2 YNFKEQ. The CDR3 loop is CASSQEAVPAGEQFF. As DNA, the CDR3 is TGTGCCAGCAGCCAAGAAGCGGTTCCCGCAGGTGAGCAGTTCTTC.

The chain joins TRBV30 to TRBJ1-4, with 7 bases fitting TRBD1. The germline V gene encodes CDR1 GTSNPN and CDR2 SVGIG (reference sequence). With 0 bases clipped from V and 6 bases from J, the junction kept 4 bases outside the gene matches. The CDR3 runs to 14 residues. The CDR3 reads CAWSVQTGYEKLFF. The CDR3 region has the DNA TGTGCCTGGAGTGTACAGACAGGGTATGAAAAACTGTTTTTT.

CDR3 region: CASSGGTEDSPLHF. The CDR3 region has the DNA TGTGCCAGCAGCGGAGGGACCGAGGATTCACCCCTCCACTTT. The rearrangement uses TRBV7-9 and TRBJ1-6; the D gene is possibly TRBD1 (5 bases). The CDR3 consists of 14 residues. Germline-derived CDR1 and CDR2 are SEHNR and FQNEAQ (reference sequence). The germline V and J ends were trimmed by 5 bases and 8 bases, with 13 bases remaining between them.

The chain joins TRBV4-3 to TRBJ1-2, with a possible D match to TRBD1 (6 bases). Germline values: CDR1 LGHNA, CDR2 YSLEER. Trimming cost V 3 bases and J 4 bases, with 12 bases left between them. The CDR3 covers 14 residues. For the CDR3, the DNA is TGCGCCAGCAGCCAGAGCAGGGGAACCTATGGCTACACCTTC. Protein: CASSQSRGTYGYTF.

The chain carries TRBV19 and TRBJ2-3, with D possibly TRBD1 on 6 matching bases. V was trimmed by 3 bases and J by 5 bases, leaving 18 bases between them. The CDR3 totals 16 residues. The V gene's germline CDR1 is LNHDA and CDR2 SQIVND (reference sequence). CDR3 in amino acids: CASSIPGRGGGDTQYF. CDR3 DNA: TGTGCCAGTAGTATTCCAGGCAGGGGCGGTGGAGATACGCAGTATTTT.

The rearrangement uses TRBV5-6 and TRBJ1-6, with unresolved D. With 0 bases removed from V and 7 bases from J, the gap between germline ends came to 17 bases. CDR1 is SGHDT and CDR2 is YYEEEE in the germline V gene. The CDR3 runs 17 residues. For the CDR3, the DNA is TGTGCCAGCAGCTTGGTGGAACACCGCAGGCGAAATTCACCCCTCCACTTT. Its translation: CASSLVEHRRRNSPLHF.

The chain carries TRBV24-1 and TRBJ2-3, with TRBD2 identical over 10 bases. Trimming at V came to 4 bases and at J to 0 bases, leaving 6 bases not matched to a gene. The CDR3 extends over 17 amino acids. CDR1 is KGHDR, CDR2 SFDVKD, per germline. CDR3 DNA: TGTGCCACCAGTGACTCAGGACTAGCGGCTAGCACAGATACGCAGTATTTT. It is translated as CATSDSGLAASTDTQYF.

This clone was observed once. This rearrangement joins TRBV6-5 to TRBJ1-3; D unclear. Trimming took 0 bases from V and 0 from J, leaving 9 bases between them. Germline V gene data show CDR1 as MNHEY and CDR2 as SVGAGI. This CDR3 comprises 16 residues. CDR3 residues: CASSYSRASSGNTIYF. The CDR3 DNA reads TGTGCCAGCAGTTACTCCAGAGCGAGCTCTGGAAACACCATATATTTT.

The chain couples TRBV7-9 to TRBJ2-3, with a weak D call TRBD2 (6 bases). Germline V gene data show CDR1 as SEHNR and CDR2 as FQNEAQ (reference sequence). This CDR3 comprises 14 residues. V gave up 11 bases and J gave up 4 bases, with 19 bases separating them. The CDR3 nucleotides are TGTGCCGGGGACGTGGGACTCGGGGCAGATACGCAGTATTTT. Translating gives CAGDVGLGADTQYF.

J is TRBJ1-4 and V is TRBV28, with D unclear. Trimming stripped 7 bases from V and 8 bases from J, with 14 bases between. The CDR3 length is 13 residues. Germline CDR1 is MDHEN and CDR2 is SYDVKM. The CDR3 region has the DNA TGTGCCAGCAAAGACTTCGGCCTAGAAAAACTGTTTTTT. Protein: CASKDFGLEKLFF.

The V and J genes are TRBV9 and TRBJ2-2; D remains unclear. CDR1 SGDLS and CDR2 YYNGEE come from the germline V gene. V lost 1 base, J lost 5 bases, and 9 bases lay in between. This CDR3 contains 14 residues. CDR3 amino acids: CASSVSGWTGELFF. Written as DNA, the CDR3 is TGTGCCAGCAGCGTATCAGGTTGGACCGGGGAGCTGTTTTTT.